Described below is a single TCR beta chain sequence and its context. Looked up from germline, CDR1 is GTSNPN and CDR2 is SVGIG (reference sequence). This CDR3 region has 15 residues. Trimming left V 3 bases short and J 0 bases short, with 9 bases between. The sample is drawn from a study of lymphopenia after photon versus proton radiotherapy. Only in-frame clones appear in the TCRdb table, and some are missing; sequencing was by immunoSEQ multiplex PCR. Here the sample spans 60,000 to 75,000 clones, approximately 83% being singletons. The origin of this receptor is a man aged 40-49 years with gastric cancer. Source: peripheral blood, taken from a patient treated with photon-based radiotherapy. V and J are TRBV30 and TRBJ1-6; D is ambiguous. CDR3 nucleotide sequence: TGTGCCTGGAGGACGGGGAGCTCCTATAATTCACCCCTCCACTTT. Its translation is CAWRTGSSYNSPLHF.